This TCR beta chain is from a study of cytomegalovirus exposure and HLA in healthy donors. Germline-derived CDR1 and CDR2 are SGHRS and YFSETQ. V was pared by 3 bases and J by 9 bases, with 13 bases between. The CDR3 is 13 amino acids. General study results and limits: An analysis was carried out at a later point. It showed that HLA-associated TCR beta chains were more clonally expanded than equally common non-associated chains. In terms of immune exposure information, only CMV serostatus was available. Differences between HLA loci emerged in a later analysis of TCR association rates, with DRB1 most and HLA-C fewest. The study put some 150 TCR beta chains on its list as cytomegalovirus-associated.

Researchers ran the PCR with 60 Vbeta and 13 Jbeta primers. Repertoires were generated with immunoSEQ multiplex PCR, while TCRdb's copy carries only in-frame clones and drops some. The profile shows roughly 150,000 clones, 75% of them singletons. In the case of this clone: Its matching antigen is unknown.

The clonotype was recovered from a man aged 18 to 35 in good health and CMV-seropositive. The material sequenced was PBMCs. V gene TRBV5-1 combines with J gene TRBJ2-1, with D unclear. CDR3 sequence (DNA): TGCGCCAGCAGCTACACGGGTGGAAGTGAGCAGTTCTTC. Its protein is CASSYTGGSEQFF.